The 11 T cell receptor beta chains in this list originate from one sample, sequenced in a study of vaccination and CD4 T cells after COVID-19. The antigens these receptors bind are not known. Treatment denoted: roughly ten-day PBMC culture with coronavirus spike peptide pools or control peptides (ViraFEST assay). Cultured CD4+ T cell DNA was sequenced using the Oncomine TCR Beta short-read assay. TCRdb used MiXCR to reprocess the PCR reads, holding one entry per CDR3 protein. The sample gives some 26,000 distinct CDR3 sequences, roughly 52% of which show up once; 28% is in the top ten. Sequences were derived from CD4+ T cells from blood, cultured in vitro, sampled before SARS-CoV-2 vaccination. These receptors were obtained from a human donor who received a COVID-19 vaccine.

The chain links TRBV7-2 to TRBJ2-7; 12 bases line up with TRBD2. V shed 5 bases and J 4 bases; nucleotides not matched to a gene: 12. Germline V gives CDR1 SGHTA, CDR2 FQGNSA. This CDR3 has 17 residues. CDR3 coding DNA: TGTGCCAGCAGCCGTACTAGCGGGGGGCCTCTCACGTACGAGCAGTACTTC. As protein: CASSRTSGGPLTYEQYF. Supplemented by reference TRBV7-2 and TRBJ2-7, the full variable domain reads GAGVSQSPSNKVTEKGKDVELRCDPISGHTALYWYRQSLGQGLEFLIYFQGNSAPDKSGLPSDRFSAERTGGSVSTLTIQRTQQEDSAVYLCASSRTSGGPLTYEQYFGPGTRLTVT.

This clonotype was seen only a few times. The rearrangement links TRBV30 to TRBJ1-1; maybe TRBD1 (6 bases). CDR3 size: 13 residues. V was clipped by 3 bases and J by 5 bases, with 13 bases between them. The germline V gene has CDR1 GTSNPN and CDR2 SVGIG (reference sequence). The CDR3 nucleotides read TGTGCCTGGAGCCGGACAGTGTCTACTGAAGCTTTCTTT. Translated: CAWSRTVSTEAFF.

The chain couples TRBV30 to TRBJ2-1; 10 bases match TRBD2. CDR1 GTSNPN and CDR2 SVGIG come from the germline V gene (reference sequence). The CDR3 extends over 15 amino acids. V shed 3 bases, J shed 6 bases, and the junction held 8 bases outside the gene matches. This chain's CDR3 is CAWSTLAGVSNEQFF. DNA for the CDR3: TGTGCCTGGAGCACTCTAGCGGGAGTAAGCAATGAGCAGTTCTTC.

This clonotype was seen a handful of times. This chain connects TRBV10-3 to TRBJ1-2; 7 bases agree with TRBD1. CDR3 length: 15 residues. V shed 4 bases and J 1 base; nucleotides not matched to a gene: 6. Germline V lookup: CDR1 ENHRY, CDR2 SYGVKD. The CDR3 loop reads CAISGDSPINYGYTF. CDR3 DNA sequence: TGTGCCATCAGTGGGGACAGCCCAATTAACTATGGCTACACCTTC.

This clonotype was detected a few times. Written as DNA, the CDR3 is TGTGCCAGCAGGCGAGGGGGCGAGCAGTACTTC. Protein sequence: CASRRGGEQYF. The chain employs TRBV6-1 and TRBJ2-7; TRBD1 is a possible D gene (6 bases). Trimming cost V 6 bases and J 6 bases, with 9 bases left between them. CDR1 and CDR2 (germline): MNHNS, SASEGT. This CDR3 has 11 residues.

The chain employs TRBV20-1 and TRBJ1-5; tentative D call: TRBD1 (6 bases). V lost 2 bases to trimming and J lost 7 bases, with 18 bases between them. The CDR3 is 15 residues long. The V gene's germline CDR1 is DFQATT and CDR2 SNEGSKA (reference sequence). This chain's CDR3 is CSARRGGGGGQPQHF. CDR3 DNA sequence: TGCAGTGCTAGAAGGGGTGGGGGGGGCGGACAGCCCCAGCATTTT.

The table lists this clonotype with a few counts. The chain has TRBV2 and TRBJ1-5; unclear D gene. V was shortened by 4 bases and J by 4 bases, with 8 bases between the two germline ends. This CDR3 has 13 amino acids. Looked up from germline, CDR1 is SNHLY and CDR2 is FYNNEI. CDR3 DNA sequence: TGTGCCAGCAGTGTGGACGGAAATCAGCCCCAGCATTTT. Amino acid sequence: CASSVDGNQPQHF. The whole variable domain, filled in from reference TRBV2 and TRBJ1-5, reads EPEVTQTPSHQVTQMGQEVILRCVPISNHLYFYWYRQILGQKVEFLVSFYNNEISEKSEIFDDQFSVERPDGSNFTLKIRSTKLEDSAMYFCASSVDGNQPQHFGDGTRLSIL.

V is TRBV20-1 and J is TRBJ1-5; 7 bases agree with TRBD1. This CDR3 comprises 17 residues. Germline V lookup: CDR1 DFQATT, CDR2 SNEGSKA (reference sequence). V was pared by 0 bases and J by 4 bases, with 12 bases of the junction left unmatched. The CDR3 sequence is CSARDSFRDSRNQPQHF. In DNA form, the CDR3 reads TGCAGTGCTAGAGATTCCTTCCGGGACAGCCGGAATCAGCCCCAGCATTTT.

The chain couples TRBV20-1 to TRBJ2-5, with a possible D match to TRBD2 (7 bases). Trimming cost V 3 bases and J 5 bases, with 16 bases left between them. This CDR3 contains 14 residues. Germline V gives CDR1 DFQATT, CDR2 SNEGSKA (reference sequence). For the CDR3, the DNA is TGCAGTGCTAGCCAGATGCGGGGGCAGGAGACCCAGTACTTC. Translation: CSASQMRGQETQYF.

There are a few counts of this clonotype. The rearrangement links TRBV5-1 to TRBJ2-3; D might be TRBD1 (5 bases). In germline, CDR1 is SGHRS, CDR2 YFSETQ. The ends were cut back, 0 bases at V and 12 bases at J, with 14 bases in the middle. CDR3 size: 13 residues. CDR3 residues: CASSLEADSYQYF. CDR3 nucleotides: TGCGCCAGCAGCTTGGAGGCAGACAGCTATCAGTATTTT. Full variable domain (remainder filled in from reference TRBV5-1 and TRBJ2-3): KAGVTQTPRYLIKTRGQQVTLSCSPISGHRSVSWYQQTPGQGLQFLFEYFSETQRNKGNFPGRFSGRQFSNSRSEMNVSTLELGDSALYLCASSLEADSYQYFGPGTRLTVL.

This clonotype was found a few times. The V call is TRBV29-1, the J call TRBJ1-2; no firm D call. This CDR3 spans 14 amino acids. CDR1 is SQVTM, CDR2 ANQGSEA, per germline. Trimming shortened V by 4 bases and J by 1 base, and 13 bases separated the two germline ends. The CDR3 nucleotides are TGCAGCGTTGTTGAGGGATGGGGTAACTATGGCTACACCTTC. Protein: CSVVEGWGNYGYTF.